This TCR beta chain was sequenced in a study of CD8+ T cells in alopecia areata. Study overall: Those patients who were treated received oral tofacitinib, which was given at 5 to 10 mg twice daily for moderate-to-severe alopecia areata.

Sequencing relied on a cDNA template that was reverse transcribed from extracted RNA. The method was immunoSEQ multiplex PCR; TCRdb's version includes in-frame clones alone and lacks a portion of them. The data show roughly 130,000 clones, 50% to 60% seen once. Only a few counts were recorded for this clone. This CDR3 is built from 14 residues. Germline CDR1 and CDR2: SGHDT and YYEEEE. The V segment lost 3 bases and the J segment 4 bases; nucleotides outside the gene matches: 5. The clonotype comes from a human donor with alopecia areata. J is TRBJ1-1 and V is TRBV5-6; the match to TRBD1 covers 8 bases. This specimen consisted of CD4+ T cells sorted from blood, obtained at week 0. The CDR3 loop is CASSSPGGITEAFF. The DNA of the CDR3 is TGTGCCAGCAGCTCCCCAGGGGGCATCACTGAAGCTTTCTTT.